The rows below give T cell receptor beta chains drawn from one sample of a study of T cell changes during pregnancy in multiple sclerosis. TCRdb keeps only in-frame clones here, not all; method: immunoSEQ multiplex PCR. The data hold 41,000 or so clones, with around nine tenths observed a single time. The sample in question was CD8+ T cells from peripheral blood mononuclear cells, obtained in the third trimester of pregnancy. The receptors originated from a female donor with multiple sclerosis, enrolled in a pregnancy study. CDR3s include the opening cysteine and the closing phenylalanine or tryptophan. Each record gives: D gene, V gene, J gene, clone size, CDR3 DNA, CDR3 protein. D genes are given only for firm matches. Not every row has a clone size; where given, it reads once, few, many or a size class.

.	TRBV7-9	TRBJ2-3	.	TGTGCCAGCAGCCCCTGGACAGACACAGATACGCAGTATTTT	CASSPWTDTDTQYF
.	TRBV28	TRBJ2-7	.	TGTGCCAGCAGTGGACTGCGCTTTGAGCAGTACTTC	CASSGLRFEQYF
TRBD1	TRBV7-9	TRBJ1-5	.	TGTGCCAGCAGCCAGGGACAGGTCCAGCCCCAGCATTTT	CASSQGQVQPQHF
TRBD1	TRBV27	TRBJ1-1	.	TGTGCCAGCAGTACAACAGGGGGTATCGCTGAAGCTTTCTTT	CASSTTGGIAEAFF
.	TRBV27	TRBJ2-7	.	TGTGCCAGCAGTTTATCGGGGGCCGAGCAGTACTTC	CASSLSGAEQYF
.	TRBV28	TRBJ2-3	.	TGTGCCAGCAGTTTGTCGAGCGGAGATACGCAGTATTTT	CASSLSSGDTQYF
TRBD2	TRBV7-3	TRBJ2-3	.	TGTGCCAGCAGCCCTCTGAGCGGGAGCGTCATAGATACGCAGTATTTT	CASSPLSGSVIDTQYF
.	TRBV5-4	TRBJ1-2	.	TGTGCCAGCAGTCCTGTGGACAGCTTCTACTATGGCTACACCTTC	CASSPVDSFYYGYTF
.	TRBV11-3	TRBJ1-6	few	TGTGCCAGCAGCTGGGGGGGACTTGGTTCACCCCTCCACTTT	CASSWGGLGSPLHF
.	TRBV6-5	TRBJ1-2	.	TGTGCCAGCAGTTACGCCCGTTCAGGGACTAACTATGGCTACACCTTC	CASSYARSGTNYGYTF
.	TRBV2	TRBJ1-1	.	TGTGCCAGCAGTGAACCCCGGGTAAACACTGAAGCTTTCTTT	CASSEPRVNTEAFF
TRBD2	TRBV7-8	TRBJ2-7	.	TGTGCCAGCAGCTTACGGGGGGGAGACGAGCAGTACTTC	CASSLRGGDEQYF
.	TRBV5-1	TRBJ2-6	once	TGCGCCAGCCGCAGGGGCTCTGGGGCCAACGTCCTGACTTTC	CASRRGSGANVLTF
.	TRBV27	TRBJ2-7	.	TGTGCCAGCAGTTTAACCAGGGCGCCCGAGCAGTACTTC	CASSLTRAPEQYF
TRBD2	TRBV28	TRBJ2-7	.	TGTGCCAGCAGTCCGCTAGCGGGAGAGAACGAGCAGTACTTC	CASSPLAGENEQYF
.	TRBV27	TRBJ1-6	.	TGTGCCAGCAGTTCGGCAGGGGTAGTTTCCCACTTT	CASSSAGVVSHF
.	TRBV28	TRBJ2-7	once	TGTGCCAGCAGTTTCGGGTCGGGGCGGGGCGAGCAGTACTTC	CASSFGSGRGEQYF
.	TRBV7-9	TRBJ2-5	.	TGTGCCAGCAGCTTTTTAACGGGAGAGACCCAGTACTTC	CASSFLTGETQYF
TRBD1	TRBV2	TRBJ2-7	.	TGTGCCGAGGGACAGGGGGCGGCCTACGAGCAGTACTTC	CAEGQGAAYEQYF
.	TRBV7-9	TRBJ1-1	few	TGTGCCAGCACCCCCCAGCAGGCGGGGCACACTGAAGCTTTCTTT	CASTPQQAGHTEAFF
TRBD2	TRBV28	TRBJ2-7	.	TGTGCCAGCAGTTCGGGACTAGGGGTGTTCGAGCAGTACTTC	CASSSGLGVFEQYF
.	TRBV29-1	TRBJ2-7	.	TGCAGCGTTGAAGGTACAGGAACCATGGAGCAGTACTTC	CSVEGTGTMEQYF
TRBD2	TRBV15	TRBJ2-1	.	TGTGCCACCAGCGGAAGCACTAGCGGTTACTACAATGAGCAGTTCTTC	CATSGSTSGYYNEQFF
TRBD2	TRBV15	TRBJ2-5	once	TGTGCCACCAGCAGACTAGCGGGAGGGGTTGCGAAGACCCAGTACTTC	CATSRLAGGVAKTQYF
TRBD2	TRBV4-1	TRBJ2-3	.	TGCGCCAGCAGCCAAGATCCTCTAGCGGCTAGCACAGATACGCAGTATTTT	CASSQDPLAASTDTQYF
TRBD2	TRBV7-8	TRBJ2-7	.	TGTGCCAGCAGCCAGGGACTAGCGGGGGGCTCCTACGAGCAGTACTTC	CASSQGLAGGSYEQYF
TRBD2	TRBV27	TRBJ2-7	.	TGTGCCAGCAGTCTCCGACTAGCGGGGACGCTCGAGCAGTACTTC	CASSLRLAGTLEQYF
.	TRBV4-1	TRBJ1-2	once	TGCGCCAGCAGCCAAGAGGCGGGGGGACGGGGTTACTTTGGCTACACCTTC	CASSQEAGGRGYFGYTF
TRBD2	TRBV6-1	TRBJ2-1	once	TGTGCCAGCAGTGAACCCGGACTAGCGGAGTCGTTCTACAATGAGCAGTTCTTC	CASSEPGLAESFYNEQFF
.	TRBV20-1	TRBJ2-1	.	TGCAGTGCAAGTCTAGACAATGAGCAGTTCTTC	CSASLDNEQFF
TRBD2	TRBV5-4	TRBJ2-7	.	TGTGCCAGCAGCCCGACTAGCGGGAGTTTCAGAGAGCAGTACTTC	CASSPTSGSFREQYF
.	TRBV7-2	TRBJ1-2	.	TGTGCCAGCAGCTTAAGGAGGGAATATGGCTACACCTTC	CASSLRREYGYTF
TRBD1	TRBV27	TRBJ2-7	.	TGTGCCAGCAGTCCCGGACAGGGTCCTTACGAGCAGTACTTC	CASSPGQGPYEQYF
.	TRBV7-8	TRBJ2-2	.	TGTGCCAGCAGCTTAGGGGCAGGGCATCACACCGGGGAGCTGTTTTTT	CASSLGAGHHTGELFF
.	TRBV4-3	TRBJ1-3	.	TGCGCCAGCAGCCAACTCACAGGGACCACTGGAAACACCATATATTTT	CASSQLTGTTGNTIYF
TRBD2	TRBV5-5	TRBJ2-7	.	TGTGCCAGCAGCTTTAGCGGGAGCGGGACCTACGAGCAGTACTTC	CASSFSGSGTYEQYF
.	TRBV19	TRBJ1-5	.	TGTGCCAGTAGATCACAGGGTAGTGGCAATCAGCCCCAGCATTTT	CASRSQGSGNQPQHF
.	TRBV28	TRBJ1-1	.	TGTGCCAGCAGTTTTGGGCCGAACACTGAAGCTTTCTTT	CASSFGPNTEAFF
.	TRBV6-5	TRBJ2-2	.	TGTGCCAGCAGTTACTTAGAGGGATTTCCCGGGGAGCTGTTTTTT	CASSYLEGFPGELFF
.	TRBV10-2	TRBJ2-3	.	TGCGCCAGCAGGGGGGAGGCTAGCGAGTTCACAGATACGCAGTATTTT	CASRGEASEFTDTQYF
TRBD2	TRBV7-9	TRBJ2-2	.	TGTGCCAGCAGCCCCAGGACTAGCGGGGGGAGGATCGGGGAGCTGTTTTTT	CASSPRTSGGRIGELFF